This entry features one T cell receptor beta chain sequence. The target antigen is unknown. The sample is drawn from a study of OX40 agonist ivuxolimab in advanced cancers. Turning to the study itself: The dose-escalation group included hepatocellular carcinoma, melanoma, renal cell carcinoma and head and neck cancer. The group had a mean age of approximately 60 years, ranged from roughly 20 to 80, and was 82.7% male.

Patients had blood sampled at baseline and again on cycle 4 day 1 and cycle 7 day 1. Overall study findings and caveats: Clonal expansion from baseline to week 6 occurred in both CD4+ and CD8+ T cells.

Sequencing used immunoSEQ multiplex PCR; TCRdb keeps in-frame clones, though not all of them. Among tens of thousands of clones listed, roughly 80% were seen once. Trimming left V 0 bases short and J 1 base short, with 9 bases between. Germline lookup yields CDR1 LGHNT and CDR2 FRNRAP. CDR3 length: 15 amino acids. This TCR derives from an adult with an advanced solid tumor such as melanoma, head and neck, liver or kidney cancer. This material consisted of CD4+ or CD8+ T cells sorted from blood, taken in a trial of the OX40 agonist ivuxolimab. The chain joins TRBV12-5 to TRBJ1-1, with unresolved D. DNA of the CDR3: TGTGCTAGTGGTTTGGTACTGTCAGGGAACACTGAAGCTTTCTTT. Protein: CASGLVLSGNTEAFF.